Below, 22 T cell receptor beta chains from the same sample are listed, as sequenced in a study of shared clonotypes between healthy human individuals. Assay: immunoSEQ multiplex PCR; the TCRdb copy retains only in-frame clones and omits some. The profile covers a few hundred thousand clones, with roughly 87% appearing a single time and around 15% taken by the ten largest. Sequenced input: memory CD8+ T cells sorted from blood. The sample's subset: CD45RO+ cells pooled with CCR7-negative TemRA cells. These receptor sequences come from a man aged 18 to 30 in good health.

This sequence joins TRBV5-4 and TRBJ2-5; D call uncertain. Germline CDR1 is SGHNT and CDR2 is YYREEE (reference sequence). Trimming took off 1 base at V and 1 base at J, with 11 bases between the two ends. CDR3 length: 15 amino acids. In nucleotides, the CDR3 is TGTGCCAGCAGCTTGCCCTCCGGGTTCCAAGAGACCCAGTACTTC. Translating gives CASSLPSGFQETQYF. The full variable domain, with the rest looked up from reference TRBV5-4 and TRBJ2-5, is ETGVTQSPTHLIKTRGQQVTLRCSSQSGHNTVSWYQQALGQGPQFIFQYYREEENGRGNFPPRFSGLQFPNYSSELNVNALELDDSALYLCASSLPSGFQETQYFGPGTRLLVL.

Of note for this clone: This clone may be a read error of a much larger clone one base away. This chain links TRBV27 with TRBJ2-2; D ambiguous. V was trimmed by 1 base and J by 3 bases, leaving 0 bases between them. This CDR3 comprises 12 residues. Germline V gene sequence: CDR1 MNHEY, CDR2 SMNVEV (reference sequence). The CDR3 here is CASSLYTGELFF. The CDR3 DNA is TGTGCCAGCAGTTTATACACCGGGGAGCTGTTTTTT.

The rearrangement joins TRBV2 to TRBJ2-7; the match to TRBD2 covers 10 bases. Germline values: CDR1 SNHLY, CDR2 FYNNEI. Trimming at V came to 10 bases and at J to 2 bases, leaving 8 bases not matched to a gene. The CDR3 contains 14 residues. As DNA, the CDR3 is TGTGCCACCACCAATCTAGCGGGAGCCTACGAGCAGTACTTC. Its translation is CATTNLAGAYEQYF.

Points on this clone: This likely came from a read error, as a far larger clone is one base away. This specimen includes other DNA sequences encoding the same CDR3. This chain joins TRBV5-1 and TRBJ2-7; D possibly corresponds to TRBD1 (6 bases). Germline V CDR1 and CDR2: SGHRS, YFSETQ. CDR3 length: 12 amino acids. Deletions cut 2 bases from V and 3 bases from J, with 6 bases between. This CDR3 reads CASSLQGYEQYF. DNA for the CDR3: TGCGCCAGCAGCTTACAGGGCTACGAGCAGTACTTC.

The chain joins TRBV27 to TRBJ2-1; D remains ambiguous. The CDR3 loop spans 11 amino acids. Trimming shortened V by 5 bases and J by 4 bases, and 3 bases separated the two germline ends. Germline values: CDR1 MNHEY, CDR2 SMNVEV (reference sequence). CDR3 protein: CASSKYNEQFF. CDR3 DNA: TGTGCCAGCAGTAAATACAATGAGCAGTTCTTC.

The rearrangement uses TRBV2 and TRBJ2-5, with 9 bases fitting TRBD1. The CDR3 consists of 14 residues. Germline V gives CDR1 SNHLY, CDR2 FYNNEI. The ends lost 8 bases at V and 5 bases at J; junction bases unmatched: 9. The CDR3 coding sequence is TGTGCCAGCCTAGGGACAGGGACGAGGGAGACCCAGTACTTC. Protein: CASLGTGTRETQYF.

The chain employs TRBV11-2 and TRBJ1-3; D unresolved. Germline-derived CDR1 and CDR2 are SGHAT and FQNNGV. Trimming cost V 2 bases and J 0 bases, with 8 bases left between them. This CDR3 region has 15 residues. DNA for the CDR3: TGTGCCAGCAGCTTAAGGCTACACTCTGGAAACACCATATATTTT. Translation gives CASSLRLHSGNTIYF.

This sequence joins TRBV28 and TRBJ1-4; D unclear. The V end lost 5 bases, the J end lost 2 bases, and 12 bases lay between the germline ends. Germline V gene data show CDR1 as MDHEN and CDR2 as SYDVKM. The length of the CDR3 is 15 residues. CDR3 region: CASSPSIVTNEKLFF. CDR3 bases: TGTGCCAGCAGTCCATCTATAGTGACTAATGAAAAACTGTTTTTT.

The chain couples TRBV27 to TRBJ2-7, with TRBD1 as a possible D gene (6 bases). The CDR3 runs 13 residues. V was clipped by 6 bases and J by 6 bases, with 15 bases between them. Germline-derived CDR1 and CDR2 are MNHEY and SMNVEV (reference sequence). The DNA of the CDR3 is TGTGCCAGCAGGGGGGCAGGTGGGTCCGAGCAGTACTTC. Translated, it gives CASRGAGGSEQYF.

V and J are TRBV4-3 and TRBJ2-1, with 7 bases lining up with TRBD2. This CDR3 has 15 residues. J was trimmed by 4 bases and V by 4 bases; bases with no gene match: 7. CDR1 and CDR2 from the germline V gene are LGHNA and YSLEER. The CDR3 sequence is CASSPGAGVYNEQFF. CDR3 sequence (DNA): TGCGCCAGCAGCCCAGGTGCGGGAGTATACAATGAGCAGTTCTTC.

This chain links TRBV19 with TRBJ1-1; no clear D. This CDR3 spans 12 amino acids. In germline, CDR1 is LNHDA, CDR2 SQIVND (reference sequence). V lost 7 bases to trimming and J lost 4 bases, with 10 bases between them. The CDR3 region is CASILGTTEAFF. Here the CDR3 DNA reads TGTGCCAGTATACTCGGAACCACTGAAGCTTTCTTT. The variable domain in full, completed from reference TRBV19 and TRBJ1-1, reads DGGITQSPKYLFRKEGQNVTLSCEQNLNHDAMYWYRQDPGQGLRLIYYSQIVNDFQKGDIAEGYSVSREKKESFPLTVTSAQKNPTAFYLCASILGTTEAFFGQGTRLTVV.

This clone was observed a handful of times. The chain combines TRBV27 with TRBJ2-3, with 7 bases identical to TRBD1. V shed 4 bases and J 1 base; nucleotides not matched to a gene: 2. Germline V gene sequence: CDR1 MNHEY, CDR2 SMNVEV (reference sequence). The CDR3 extends over 14 amino acids. The CDR3 protein is CASSSGQGTDTQYF. In nucleotides, the CDR3 is TGTGCCAGCAGTTCCGGACAGGGCACAGATACGCAGTATTTT.

The J gene is TRBJ2-5, the V gene TRBV4-3, with D possibly called TRBD1 or TRBD2 (5 bases each). Germline V CDR1 and CDR2: LGHNA, YSLEER. The V gene lost 0 bases and the J gene lost 5 bases, with 13 bases spanning the gap. The CDR3 length is 15 residues. CDR3: CASSQDERGRETQYF. The CDR3 DNA reads TGCGCCAGCAGCCAAGATGAGAGGGGACGGGAGACCCAGTACTTC.

The J gene is TRBJ2-7, the V gene TRBV6-1; 9 nucleotides agree with TRBD1. Germline lookup yields CDR1 MNHNS and CDR2 SASEGT. V lost 6 bases to trimming and J lost 5 bases; unmatched junction nucleotides: 8. The CDR3 consists of 14 residues. The CDR3 loop reads CASSSGQGFDEQYF. CDR3 DNA sequence: TGTGCCAGCAGCTCCGGACAGGGGTTCGACGAGCAGTACTTC.

V is TRBV10-3 and J is TRBJ1-2, with D possibly being TRBD1 (5 bases). Deletions cut 2 bases from V and 4 bases from J, with 17 bases between. The V gene's germline CDR1 is ENHRY and CDR2 SYGVKD. The CDR3 runs to 16 residues. CDR3 region: CAISEPGRGPLYGYTF. In nucleotides, the CDR3 is TGTGCCATCAGTGAGCCGGGACGGGGCCCTCTCTATGGCTACACCTTC.

The chain combines TRBV2 with TRBJ2-7; tentatively, D is TRBD1 or TRBD2 (5 bases each). Trimming pared 6 bases from V and 4 bases from J, leaving 25 bases between. Germline values: CDR1 SNHLY, CDR2 FYNNEI. The CDR3 is 17 amino acids. CDR3: CASRSTGTAVGAYEQYF. CDR3 DNA sequence: TGTGCCAGCAGGAGTACCGGGACGGCAGTAGGGGCTTACGAGCAGTACTTC.

This clone was recorded once. This chain uses TRBV5-6 with TRBJ2-5; D is ambiguous. The CDR3 has 16 amino acids. V lost 0 bases and J 1 base, leaving 13 bases between the germline ends. Germline V lookup: CDR1 SGHDT, CDR2 YYEEEE. CDR3 protein: CASSLARAVPQETQYF. For the CDR3, the DNA is TGTGCCAGCAGCTTGGCTCGGGCAGTACCCCAAGAGACCCAGTACTTC. Full variable domain (missing parts from reference TRBV5-6 and TRBJ2-5): DAGVTQSPTHLIKTRGQQVTLRCSPKSGHDTVSWYQQALGQGPQFIFQYYEEEERQRGNFPDRFSGHQFPNYSSELNVNALLLGDSALYLCASSLARAVPQETQYFGPGTRLLVL.

Only a few counts were recorded for this clone. CDR3 in DNA: TGCGCCAGCAGCTTGGCCAATGGCTACGAGCAGTACTTC. Amino acids: CASSLANGYEQYF. This chain connects TRBV5-1 to TRBJ2-7; D is ambiguous. The CDR3 is 13 residues long. Germline V CDR1 and CDR2: SGHRS, YFSETQ. The V and J ends lost 0 bases and 3 bases respectively, with 7 bases between them.

The chain employs TRBV7-9 and TRBJ2-5; D remains ambiguous. With 4 bases removed from V and 3 bases from J, the gap between germline ends came to 15 bases. This CDR3 has 15 residues. The germline V gene encodes CDR1 SEHNR and CDR2 FQNEAQ (reference sequence). In nucleotides, the CDR3 is TGTGCCAGCAGCTCCTTACTGGGGTCGGAAGAGACCCAGTACTTC. Translating gives CASSSLLGSEETQYF.

A remark on this clone: This same CDR3 is encoded by further DNA sequences in the sample. The V gene is TRBV27, the J gene TRBJ2-1; D not resolved. CDR3 size: 13 residues. The germline gives CDR1 MNHEY, CDR2 SMNVEV (reference sequence). V was trimmed by 5 bases and J by 4 bases, leaving 9 bases between them. The CDR3 region has the DNA TGTGCCAGCAGTCCAGGAGCGTACAATGAGCAGTTCTTC. This codes for CASSPGAYNEQFF.

The J gene is TRBJ2-2, the V gene TRBV7-9; no definite D call. V was cut by 3 bases and J by 3 bases, with 11 bases left in between. This CDR3 region has 15 residues. Germline CDR1 is SEHNR and CDR2 is FQNEAQ (reference sequence). The CDR3 DNA follows: TGTGCCAGCAGCTTTGGGCAGCGTTACACCGGGGAGCTGTTTTTT. Translating it yields CASSFGQRYTGELFF.

The chain has TRBV18 and TRBJ1-5; a possible D gene is TRBD1 (6 bases). The V end lost 5 bases, the J end lost 3 bases, and 17 bases lay between the germline ends. The CDR3 covers 16 residues. Germline loops: CDR1 KGHSH, CDR2 LQKENI. In DNA, the CDR3 is TGTGCCAGCTCAGCAGACTCGGGACACTCCAATCAGCCCCAGCATTTT. This sequence encodes CASSADSGHSNQPQHF.